A single sample is the source of the 8 T cell receptor beta chains below, sequenced in a study of T cell responses to AZD1222 COVID-19 vaccine. Assay used: immunoSEQ multiplex PCR; TCRdb lists only in-frame clones, some missing. The repertoire holds about 170,000 clones, with about nine tenths as singletons. Sequenced here: peripheral blood, sampled on day 0 of AZD1222 vaccination. The source is an adult in good health.

The chain recombines TRBV9 with TRBJ1-4; no clear D. The CDR3 is made up of 12 amino acids. Per the germline V gene, CDR1 is SGDLS and CDR2 is YYNGEE. V lost 3 bases and J 4 bases, leaving 4 bases between the germline ends. The CDR3 DNA reads TGTGCCAGCAGCGGAGATAATGAAAAACTGTTTTTT. It yields the protein CASSGDNEKLFF.

The rearrangement joins TRBV15 to TRBJ2-7; 7 nucleotides match TRBD1. The CDR3 length is 12 residues. In germline, CDR1 is LNHNV, CDR2 YYDKDF (reference sequence). V dropped 3 bases and J dropped 7; count of bases not matched to a gene: 3. CDR3 region: CATSRTGFEQYF. CDR3 bases: TGTGCCACCAGCAGGACAGGGTTTGAGCAGTACTTC.

With regard to this clone: One end of the junction is discordant with germline, which a read error may explain. The J gene is TRBJ2-7, the V gene TRBV7-9; a weak D match, TRBD1 (10 bases). This CDR3 has 16 amino acids. The germline gives CDR1 SEHNR, CDR2 FQNEAQ (reference sequence). The CDR3 DNA sequence: TGTGCCAGCAGCCTAGCGGGACAGGGGACGGATAACGAGCAGTACTTC. This translates into CASSLAGQGTDNEQYF.

This chain uses TRBV11-2 with TRBJ1-1; D remains ambiguous. The CDR3 is 14 residues long. Germline V gene data show CDR1 as SGHAT and CDR2 as FQNNGV. Trimming took off 5 bases at V and 0 bases at J, with 10 bases between the two ends. The CDR3 region is CASSRSTVNTEAFF. The CDR3 DNA sequence: TGTGCCAGCAGCCGGAGTACAGTGAACACTGAAGCTTTCTTT.

The CDR3 spells CAWSPTGNQPQHF. CDR3 nucleotide sequence: TGTGCCTGGAGTCCGACAGGAAATCAGCCCCAGCATTTT. The V gene is TRBV30, the J gene TRBJ1-5; a possible D gene is TRBD1 (6 bases). This CDR3 spans 13 amino acids. V was trimmed by 2 bases and J by 4 bases, leaving 9 bases between them. CDR1 and CDR2 (germline): GTSNPN, SVGIG (reference sequence).

This clone has a handful of counts. This rearrangement joins TRBV6-5 to TRBJ2-2; 10 bases match TRBD1. The CDR3 runs to 15 residues. Germline CDR1 MNHEY, CDR2 SVGAGI. The trim removed 6 bases at V and 4 bases at J, leaving 5 bases unmatched. The chain's CDR3 is CASRFGQGGTGELFF. The CDR3 DNA reads as TGTGCCAGCAGGTTCGGACAGGGGGGCACCGGGGAGCTGTTTTTT.

In its sample, this clone was seen once. The chain couples TRBV7-9 to TRBJ1-1, with a possible D match to TRBD1 (6 bases). Germline V gene sequence: CDR1 SEHNR, CDR2 FQNEAQ (reference sequence). There are 16 residues in the CDR3. The V end was cut by 5 bases, the J end by 4 bases, with 20 bases between. CDR3 nucleotide sequence: TGTGCCAGCAGCCCCCCAGGGCCCCGGGGGGCCACTGAAGCTTTCTTT. As protein: CASSPPGPRGATEAFF. Full variable domain (outside the CDR3, taken from reference TRBV7-9 and TRBJ1-1): DTGVSQNPRHKITKRGQNVTFRCDPISEHNRLYWYRQTLGQGPEFLTYFQNEAQLEKSRLLSDRFSAERPKGSFSTLEIQRTEQGDSAMYLCASSPPGPRGATEAFFGQGTRLTVV.

This clone showed up just a few times. This rearrangement joins TRBV19 to TRBJ1-5; 12 nucleotides align to TRBD1. The CDR3 is made up of 16 amino acids. Germline V gene sequence: CDR1 LNHDA, CDR2 SQIVND (reference sequence). V lost 7 bases and J lost 2; bases outside the gene matches: 6. CDR3 protein: CASKGQGAFGNQPQHF. CDR3 nucleotide sequence: TGTGCCAGTAAGGGACAGGGGGCGTTTGGCAATCAGCCCCAGCATTTT.